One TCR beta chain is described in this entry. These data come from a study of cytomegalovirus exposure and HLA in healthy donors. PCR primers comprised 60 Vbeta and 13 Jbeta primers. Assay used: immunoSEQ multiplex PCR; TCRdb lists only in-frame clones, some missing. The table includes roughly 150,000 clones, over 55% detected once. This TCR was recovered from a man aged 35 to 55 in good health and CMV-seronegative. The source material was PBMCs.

This CDR3 reads CASKQRGEAGELFF. CDR3 bases: TGTGCCAGCAAACAGCGTGGGGAGGCCGGGGAGCTGTTTTTT. This chain uses TRBV2 with TRBJ2-2, with D perhaps TRBD2 (6 bases). CDR3 length: 14 amino acids. Trimming pared 7 bases from V and 6 bases from J, leaving 15 bases between. Looked up from germline, CDR1 is SNHLY and CDR2 is FYNNEI.